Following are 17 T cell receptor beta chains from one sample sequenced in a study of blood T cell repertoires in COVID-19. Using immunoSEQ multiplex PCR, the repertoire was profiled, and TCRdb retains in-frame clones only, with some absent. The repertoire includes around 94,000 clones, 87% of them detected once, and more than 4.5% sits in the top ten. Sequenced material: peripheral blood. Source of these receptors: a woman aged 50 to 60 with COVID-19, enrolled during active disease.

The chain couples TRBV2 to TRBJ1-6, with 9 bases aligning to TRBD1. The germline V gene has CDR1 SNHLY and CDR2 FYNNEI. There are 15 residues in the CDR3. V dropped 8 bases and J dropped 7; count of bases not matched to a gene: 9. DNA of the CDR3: TGTGCCAGCGATGCCCGGGACAGGGTAAATTCACCCCTCCACTTT. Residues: CASDARDRVNSPLHF.

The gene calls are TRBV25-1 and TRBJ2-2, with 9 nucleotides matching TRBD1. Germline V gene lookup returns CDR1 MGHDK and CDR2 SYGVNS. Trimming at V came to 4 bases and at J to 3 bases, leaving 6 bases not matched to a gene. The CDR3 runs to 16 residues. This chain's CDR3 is CASSVTGGEDTGELFF. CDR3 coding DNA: TGTGCCAGCAGTGTAACAGGGGGCGAGGACACCGGGGAGCTGTTTTTT.

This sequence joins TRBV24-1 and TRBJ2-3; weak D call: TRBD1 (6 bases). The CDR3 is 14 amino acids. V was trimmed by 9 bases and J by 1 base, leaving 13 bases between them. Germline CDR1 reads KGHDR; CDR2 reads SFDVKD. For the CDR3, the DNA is TGTGCCACCGAACAGGGAAGCGGCACAGATACGCAGTATTTT. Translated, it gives CATEQGSGTDTQYF.

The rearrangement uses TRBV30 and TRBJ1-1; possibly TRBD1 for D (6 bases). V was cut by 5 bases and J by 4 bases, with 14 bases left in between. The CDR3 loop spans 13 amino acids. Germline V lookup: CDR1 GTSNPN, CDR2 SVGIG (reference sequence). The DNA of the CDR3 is TGTGCCTGGGGGCGGGAGGGGGGCACTGAAGCTTTCTTT. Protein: CAWGREGGTEAFF.

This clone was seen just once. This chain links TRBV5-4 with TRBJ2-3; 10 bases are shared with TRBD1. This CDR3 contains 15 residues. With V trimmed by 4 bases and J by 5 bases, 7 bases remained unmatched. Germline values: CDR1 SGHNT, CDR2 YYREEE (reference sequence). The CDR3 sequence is CASSPPGQGIDTQYF. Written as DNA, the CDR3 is TGTGCCAGCAGCCCCCCGGGACAGGGGATAGATACGCAGTATTTT.

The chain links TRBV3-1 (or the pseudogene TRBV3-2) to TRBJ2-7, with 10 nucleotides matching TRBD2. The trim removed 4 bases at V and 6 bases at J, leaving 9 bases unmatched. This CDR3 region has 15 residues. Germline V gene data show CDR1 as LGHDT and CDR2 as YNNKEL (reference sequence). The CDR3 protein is CASSPPGLAISEQYF. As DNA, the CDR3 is TGTGCCAGCAGCCCTCCGGGACTAGCGATTTCCGAGCAGTACTTC.

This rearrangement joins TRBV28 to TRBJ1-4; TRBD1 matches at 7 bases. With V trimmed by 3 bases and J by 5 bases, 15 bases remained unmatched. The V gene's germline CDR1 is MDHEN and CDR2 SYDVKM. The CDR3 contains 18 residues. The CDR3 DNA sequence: TGTGCCAGCAGTTTTCCCCGGACAGGTCTGACATTAAATGAAAAACTGTTTTTT. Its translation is CASSFPRTGLTLNEKLFF.

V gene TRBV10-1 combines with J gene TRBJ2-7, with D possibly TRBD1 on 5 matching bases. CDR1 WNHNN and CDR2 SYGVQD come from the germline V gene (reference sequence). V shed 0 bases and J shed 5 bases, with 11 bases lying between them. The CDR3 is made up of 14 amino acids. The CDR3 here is CASSESVGANEQYF. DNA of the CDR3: TGCGCCAGCAGTGAGTCGGTAGGGGCGAACGAGCAGTACTTC.

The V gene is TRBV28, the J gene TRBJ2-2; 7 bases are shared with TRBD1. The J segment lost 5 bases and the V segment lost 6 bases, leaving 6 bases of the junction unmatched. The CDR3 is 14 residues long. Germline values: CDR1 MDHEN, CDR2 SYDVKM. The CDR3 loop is CASSPAGGTGELFF. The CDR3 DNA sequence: TGTGCCAGCAGCCCAGCAGGGGGAACCGGGGAGCTGTTTTTT. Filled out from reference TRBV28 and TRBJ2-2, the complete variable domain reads DVKVTQSSRYLVKRTGEKVFLECVQDMDHENMFWYRQDPGLGLRLIYFSYDVKMKEKGDIPEGYSVSREKKERFSLILESASTNQTSMYLCASSPAGGTGELFFGEGSRLTVL.

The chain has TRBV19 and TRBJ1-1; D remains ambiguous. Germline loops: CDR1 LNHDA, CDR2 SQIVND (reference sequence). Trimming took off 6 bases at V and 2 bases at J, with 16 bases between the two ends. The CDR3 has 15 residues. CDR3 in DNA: TGTGCCAGTAGAAATGACCACAGCATTAACACTGAAGCTTTCTTT. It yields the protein CASRNDHSINTEAFF.

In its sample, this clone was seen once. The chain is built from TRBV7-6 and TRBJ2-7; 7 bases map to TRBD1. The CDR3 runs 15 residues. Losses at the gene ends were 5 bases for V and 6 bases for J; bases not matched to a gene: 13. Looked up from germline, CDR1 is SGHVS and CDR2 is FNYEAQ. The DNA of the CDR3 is TGTGCCAGCAGCCTAGACAGGGTAGGGCCTGTCGAGCAGTACTTC. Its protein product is CASSLDRVGPVEQYF.

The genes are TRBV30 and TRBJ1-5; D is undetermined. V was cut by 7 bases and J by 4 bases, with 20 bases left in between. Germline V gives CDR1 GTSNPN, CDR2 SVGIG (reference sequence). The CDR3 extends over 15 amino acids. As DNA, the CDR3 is TGTGCCTCCGGAAGTCGAATTATCGGGAATCAGCCCCAGCATTTT. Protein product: CASGSRIIGNQPQHF.

The CDR3 DNA is TGTGCCAGCAGTGGTTTGGGACAGGGGGCGTTTTATGAGCAGTTCTTC. This sequence encodes CASSGLGQGAFYEQFF. This chain connects TRBV6-1 to TRBJ2-1; the match to TRBD1 covers 12 bases. V lost 4 bases and J lost 8; bases outside the gene matches: 9. The CDR3 consists of 16 residues. Per the germline V gene, CDR1 is MNHNS and CDR2 is SASEGT.

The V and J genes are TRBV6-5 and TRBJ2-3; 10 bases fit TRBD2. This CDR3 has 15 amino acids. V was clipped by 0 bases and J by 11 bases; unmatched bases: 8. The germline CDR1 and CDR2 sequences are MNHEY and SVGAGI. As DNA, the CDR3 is TGTGCCAGCAGTTACTCGGAAAGCGGGGGGGCGGGGCAGTATTTT. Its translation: CASSYSESGGAGQYF.

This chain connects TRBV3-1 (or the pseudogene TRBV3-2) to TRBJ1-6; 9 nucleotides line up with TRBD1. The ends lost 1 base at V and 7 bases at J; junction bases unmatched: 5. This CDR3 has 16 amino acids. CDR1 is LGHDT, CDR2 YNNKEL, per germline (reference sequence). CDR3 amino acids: CASSQVHRGLNSPLHF. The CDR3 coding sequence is TGTGCCAGCAGCCAAGTCCACAGGGGGCTCAATTCACCCCTCCACTTT.

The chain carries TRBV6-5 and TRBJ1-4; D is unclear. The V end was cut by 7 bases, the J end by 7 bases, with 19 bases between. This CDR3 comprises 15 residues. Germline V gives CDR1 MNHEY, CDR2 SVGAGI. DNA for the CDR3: TGTGCCAGCACCCCCCACAGCCGTCTTGGTGAAAAACTGTTTTTT. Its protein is CASTPHSRLGEKLFF.

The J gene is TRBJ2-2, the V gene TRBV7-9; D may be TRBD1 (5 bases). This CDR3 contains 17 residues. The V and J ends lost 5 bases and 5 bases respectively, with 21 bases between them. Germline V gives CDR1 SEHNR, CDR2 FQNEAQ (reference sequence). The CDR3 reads CASSPRVDNPWTGELFF. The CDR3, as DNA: TGTGCCAGCAGCCCCCGAGTGGACAACCCGTGGACCGGGGAGCTGTTTTTT. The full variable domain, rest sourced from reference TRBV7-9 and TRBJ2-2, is DTGVSQNPRHKITKRGQNVTFRCDPISEHNRLYWYRQTLGQGPEFLTYFQNEAQLEKSRLLSDRFSAERPKGSFSTLEIQRTEQGDSAMYLCASSPRVDNPWTGELFFGEGSRLTVL.